Following are 18 T cell receptor beta chains from one sample sequenced in a study of blood T cell repertoires in COVID-19. Sequencing used immunoSEQ multiplex PCR; TCRdb keeps in-frame clones, though not all of them. The sample consists of approximately 500,000 clones, about 89% of them appearing once. The sequencing input was peripheral blood. These TCRs come from a woman in her fifties or sixties with COVID-19, enrolled during active disease.

This chain joins TRBV29-1 and TRBJ1-2; tentatively, D is TRBD1 (5 bases). Trimming removed 3 bases at V and 4 bases at J, with 9 bases between. CDR3 length equals 12 residues. CDR1 is SQVTM, CDR2 ANQGSEA, per germline. The CDR3 spells CSVDWGFYGYTF. Here the CDR3 DNA reads TGCAGCGTTGATTGGGGCTTCTATGGCTACACCTTC.

This sequence joins TRBV12-3 or TRBV12-4 and TRBJ1-4, with D perhaps TRBD1 (5 bases). Trimming removed 3 bases from V and 16 bases from J, with 18 bases in between. The CDR3 totals 13 residues. The CDR3 loop reads CASSFGANRFEFF. The CDR3 nucleotides read TGTGCCAGCAGTTTTGGGGCGAACCGTTTCGAGTTTTTT.

The CDR3 region has the DNA TGTGCCAGCCGGATCTTAGGGGGGGGCGGGGAGCTGTTTTTT. As protein: CASRILGGGGELFF. The rearrangement joins TRBV2 to TRBJ2-2; D perhaps matches TRBD2 (7 bases). Germline V CDR1 and CDR2: SNHLY, FYNNEI. V lost 8 bases, J lost 7 bases, and 17 bases lay in between. The CDR3 spans 14 residues.

CDR3 protein: CASSSQGGSAQPQHF. The CDR3 DNA sequence: TGTGCCAGCAGTTCCCAAGGAGGGTCGGCTCAGCCCCAGCATTTT. The chain uses TRBV28 and TRBJ1-5; D is unresolved. Between the trimmed V and J ends, which lost 4 bases and 6 bases, there was a span of 16 bases. From germline, CDR1 is MDHEN and CDR2 SYDVKM. CDR3 size: 15 residues.

The table lists this clone with a count of one. The chain has TRBV28 and TRBJ1-2, with 7 nucleotides matching TRBD1. The J segment lost 5 bases and the V segment lost 5 bases, leaving 8 bases of the junction unmatched. This CDR3 contains 14 residues. Germline V gene lookup returns CDR1 MDHEN and CDR2 SYDVKM. In DNA, the CDR3 is TGTGCCAGCAGTGATCCCGGGACAGAATATGGCTACACCTTC. It yields the protein CASSDPGTEYGYTF.

This clone was recorded a few times. The chain uses TRBV7-9 and TRBJ1-2; a weak D match, TRBD1 (5 bases). V dropped 4 bases and J dropped 4 bases, with 10 bases sitting between them. The CDR3 has 13 residues. The germline V gene has CDR1 SEHNR and CDR2 FQNEAQ (reference sequence). Here the CDR3 reads CASSYRGIYGYTF. In DNA, the CDR3 is TGTGCCAGCAGCTACCGGGGGATCTATGGCTACACCTTC.

The chain couples TRBV2 to TRBJ2-3, with TRBD1 as a possible D gene (6 bases). V lost 8 bases and J 2 bases, leaving 11 bases between the germline ends. Germline V gene data show CDR1 as SNHLY and CDR2 as FYNNEI. CDR3 size: 13 residues. CDR3 in amino acids: CASEDRLTDTQYF. For the CDR3, the DNA is TGTGCCAGCGAGGACAGACTCACAGATACGCAGTATTTT.

The rearrangement uses TRBV5-1 and TRBJ2-1, with 8 bases that match TRBD2. The germline gives CDR1 SGHRS, CDR2 YFSETQ. The CDR3 totals 16 residues. V shed 2 bases, J shed 4 bases, and the junction held 8 bases outside the gene matches. The CDR3, as DNA: TGCGCCAGCAGCTTACAGCCCGGGACTAGTTACAATGAGCAGTTCTTC. It encodes CASSLQPGTSYNEQFF.

This clone was seen a single time. The rearrangement uses TRBV30 and TRBJ1-1, with a tentative D call TRBD1 (5 bases). Germline V gene lookup returns CDR1 GTSNPN and CDR2 SVGIG (reference sequence). Trimming cost V 5 bases and J 0 bases, with 13 bases left between them. This CDR3 contains 14 residues. The CDR3 region has the DNA TGTGCCTGGGCAGGGATTTCGGTGAACACTGAAGCTTTCTTT. Translation gives CAWAGISVNTEAFF.

The chain recombines TRBV29-1 with TRBJ1-1; weak D call: TRBD1 (6 bases). Trimming pared 3 bases from V and 5 bases from J, leaving 13 bases between. The germline gives CDR1 SQVTM, CDR2 ANQGSEA. This CDR3 is built from 13 residues. The CDR3 bases are TGCAGCGTTGATGAACAGGGAAGAACTGAAGCTTTCTTT. Residues: CSVDEQGRTEAFF.

The V call is TRBV6-5, the J call TRBJ1-1, with no clear D. Germline lookup yields CDR1 MNHEY and CDR2 SVGAGI. This CDR3 has 13 amino acids. Between the trimmed V and J ends, which lost 2 bases and 1 base, there was a span of 5 bases. CDR3 DNA sequence: TGTGCCAGCAGTTACGCGCGGAACACTGAAGCTTTCTTT. This sequence encodes CASSYARNTEAFF.

The gene calls are TRBV4-2 and TRBJ1-1, with a tentative D call TRBD1 (5 bases). V was trimmed by 3 bases and J by 1 base, leaving 12 bases between them. Germline V gene lookup returns CDR1 LGHNA and CDR2 YNFKEQ. The CDR3 contains 15 residues. DNA of the CDR3: TGTGCCAGCAGCCACGCCACAGGAGAGAACACTGAAGCTTTCTTT. Encoded protein: CASSHATGENTEAFF.

V gene TRBV5-1 combines with J gene TRBJ1-1, with D possibly being TRBD1 (5 bases). In germline, CDR1 is SGHRS, CDR2 YFSETQ. Trimming cost V 4 bases and J 5 bases, with 21 bases left between them. The CDR3 loop spans 16 amino acids. The CDR3, as DNA: TGCGCCAGCAGCCCCGGACACGGGGGGGGAAGGACTGAAGCTTTCTTT. Residues: CASSPGHGGGRTEAFF.

The J gene is TRBJ1-2, the V gene TRBV27, with a possible D match to TRBD1 (5 bases). The CDR3 sequence is 12 residues long. V gave up 5 bases and J gave up 6 bases, with 10 bases separating them. Germline-derived CDR1 and CDR2 are MNHEY and SMNVEV (reference sequence). The CDR3 region is CASSAGNHGYTF. The CDR3, as DNA: TGTGCCAGCAGTGCAGGGAACCATGGCTACACCTTC.

The rearrangement uses TRBV3-1 (or the pseudogene TRBV3-2) and TRBJ1-5; D not resolved. Germline V gene lookup returns CDR1 LGHDT and CDR2 YNNKEL (reference sequence). The CDR3 covers 15 residues. The germline V and J ends were trimmed by 1 base and 1 base, with 8 bases remaining between them. The CDR3 bases are TGTGCCAGCAGCCAAGGACTCCCAAGCAATCAGCCCCAGCATTTT. The encoded protein is CASSQGLPSNQPQHF.

The chain couples TRBV18 to TRBJ2-1; D remains unclear. Between the trimmed V and J ends, which lost 3 bases and 9 bases, there was a span of 12 bases. The CDR3 extends over 13 amino acids. Germline assignment: CDR1 KGHSH and CDR2 LQKENI. The CDR3 coding sequence is TGTGCCAGCTCACCCGACTTACTTATTGAGCAGTTCTTC. This codes for CASSPDLLIEQFF.

This clone was seen only a few times. This sequence joins TRBV28 and TRBJ1-2, with TRBD1 as a possible D gene (5 bases). V lost 2 bases, J lost 6 bases, and 10 bases lay in between. Looked up from germline, CDR1 is MDHEN and CDR2 is SYDVKM. The CDR3 contains 13 residues. The CDR3 region is CASSLIDRDGYTF. CDR3 coding DNA: TGTGCCAGCAGTTTAATAGACAGAGATGGCTACACCTTC.

The V gene is TRBV18, the J gene TRBJ2-7; no definite D call. V shed 2 bases and J shed 4 bases, with 9 bases lying between them. The length of the CDR3 is 13 residues. CDR1 is KGHSH, CDR2 LQKENI, per germline. The CDR3 loop is CASSPGPFYEQYF. In DNA, the CDR3 is TGTGCCAGCTCACCAGGCCCGTTTTACGAGCAGTACTTC.